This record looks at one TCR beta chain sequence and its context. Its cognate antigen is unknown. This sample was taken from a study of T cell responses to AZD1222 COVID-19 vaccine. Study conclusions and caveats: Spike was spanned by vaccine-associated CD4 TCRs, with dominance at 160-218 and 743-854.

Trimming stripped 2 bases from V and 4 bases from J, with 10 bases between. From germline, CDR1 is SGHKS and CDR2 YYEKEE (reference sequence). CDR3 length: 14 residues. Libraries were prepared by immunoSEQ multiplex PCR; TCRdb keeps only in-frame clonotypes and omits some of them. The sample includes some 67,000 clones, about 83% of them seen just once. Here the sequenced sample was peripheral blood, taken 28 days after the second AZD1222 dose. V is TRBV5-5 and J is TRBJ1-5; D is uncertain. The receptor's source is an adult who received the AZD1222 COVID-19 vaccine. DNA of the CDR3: TGTGCCAGCAGCTTACTAGACTTAAATCAGCCCCAGCATTTT. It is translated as CASSLLDLNQPQHF.